This T cell receptor (beta chain) is from a study of blood T cell repertoires in COVID-19. Study at large: PBMCs, B-cell-depleted T cells, or T cells were the source of the cDNA or gDNA that made up the material.

The junction had 2 bases not matched to a gene; V was cut back by 2 bases and J by 3 bases. Per the germline V gene, CDR1 is SGHTA and CDR2 is FQGTGA. The CDR3 contains 15 residues. Authors' methods: Reference gene primers were amplified, and this amplification served to estimate nucleated cell counts. Clones were sequenced by immunoSEQ multiplex PCR, and TCRdb holds only the in-frame ones, with some missing. Clonal size and the V and J genes are those of that table, whereas D and trimming came from the DNA. The table has around 57,000 clones, 80% to 90% seen once. This TCR came from a woman at least 80 years old with active COVID-19. This chain joins TRBV7-3 and TRBJ2-3; 10 bases are shared with TRBD2. Sequenced input: peripheral blood. The CDR3 DNA reads TGTGCCAGCAGCTTACTAGCGGGGGCAACAGATACGCAGTATTTT. Translating gives CASSLLAGATDTQYF.